This T cell receptor beta chain was recovered during a study of T-cell reconstitution after alpha-beta-depleted transplantation in children listed by TCRdb under 2016. In terms of the full investigation: Using TCR repertoire profiling, the study followed T-cell immune reconstitution in a quantitative way in children after TCRalphabeta/CD19-depleted allogeneic hematopoietic cell transplantation. The paper as a whole reports these results and caveats: The apparently early alphabetaT-cell count recovery about two months after transplant was reportedly dependent on only several hundred rapidly expanded clones derived from non-depleted graft cells. Hyperexpanded clone frequencies declined over subsequent months; after one year, T-cell counts and TCRbeta diversity were mostly attributed to newly produced T cells. In some patients, the high TCRbeta diversity seen at day 60 was put down to recipient T cells and intrathymic progenitors that had survived conditioning.

The treatment or condition tag for this specimen amounts to: allogeneic hematopoietic cell transplantation with graft depleted of TCRalphabeta T cells and CD19 B cells. TCRalphabeta/CD19-depleted allogeneic hematopoietic cell grafts were given to the transplant recipients, all of whom were children. A note on this clonotype: Its antigen remains undetermined. Base qualities are not at hand, and no much larger clone is one base apart.

From the cysteine through the phenylalanine, the CDR3 covers 16 amino acids. Here the CDR3 DNA is all that survives: 48 bases in frame from base 1. Here V drops 4 bases and J drops 5 bases, and the junction holds 9 bases not matched to any gene. The method behind the library was PCR. Sequencer: Illumina HiSeq 2500. To normalize quantification of the TCRbeta repertoire, the TCR libraries were built with molecular barcoding that relied on unique molecular identifiers. TCRdb itself trimmed the public reads at Q25 with fastp, ran MiXCR and retained productive beta chains. Each record represents a unique CDR3 protein, reported with the most common genes and DNA among its rows. This sample comprises about 98,000 distinct CDR3 sequences, more than 20% of them detected only once. The top ten hold 20% to 25% of the sample.

The rearrangement combines TRBV12-3 or TRBV12-4 with TRBJ2-7, with TRBD1 identical over 12 junction bases. Sequenced here: PBMCs, sampled before TCRalphabeta/CD19-depleted stem cell transplant. The sequence was collected from a boy aged 2 to 10 with acute lymphoblastic leukemia, due to receive a stem cell transplant. The CDR3 loop reads CASSYPGTGGIDEQYF. The sequence in DNA is TGTGCCAGCAGTTACCCTGGGACAGGGGGCATCGACGAGCAGTACTTC.